One sample yielded the 28 T cell receptor beta chains listed below, sequenced in a study of shared clonotypes between healthy human individuals. Profiling relied on immunoSEQ multiplex PCR, and the TCRdb table lists in-frame clones only, not all of them. Here the sample spans about 2 million clones, approximately 94% being singletons. Naive CD8 cells were CD45RO-negative, positively selected for CCR7, excluding terminally differentiated effector memory CD45RA+ cells. Sequencing was performed on naive CD8+ T cells sorted from blood. These receptors came from a man younger than 35 in good health.

The chain recombines TRBV9 with TRBJ2-3; 11 nucleotides match TRBD2. V was clipped by 5 bases and J by 0 bases; unmatched bases: 5. The CDR3 sequence is 16 residues long. CDR1 and CDR2 from the germline V gene are SGDLS and YYNGEE. The CDR3, as DNA: TGTGCCAGCAGTGTGATAGCGGGGGGGAGCACAGATACGCAGTATTTT. Its translation is CASSVIAGGSTDTQYF.

This clone is a singleton in its sample. The chain has TRBV6-6 and TRBJ2-7; 11 bases map to TRBD2. V gave up 3 bases and J gave up 3 bases; unmatched junction bases: 4. The V gene's germline CDR1 is MNHNY and CDR2 SVGAGI (reference sequence). CDR3 size: 15 residues. The CDR3 sequence: CASSYPGTSGYEQYF. Here the CDR3 DNA reads TGTGCCAGCAGTTATCCCGGGACTAGCGGCTACGAGCAGTACTTC.

The V call is TRBV4-3, the J call TRBJ2-1; the match to TRBD1 covers 10 bases. Looked up from germline, CDR1 is LGHNA and CDR2 is YSLEER. V gave up 1 base and J gave up 3 bases; unmatched junction bases: 3. This CDR3 comprises 16 residues. The CDR3 DNA reads as TGCGCCAGCAGCCAAGGGACAGGGGGATTCTACAATGAGCAGTTCTTC. Residues: CASSQGTGGFYNEQFF.

This clone was seen only once. The rearrangement links TRBV9 to TRBJ2-5, with D possibly matching TRBD2 (5 bases). Germline-derived CDR1 and CDR2 are SGDLS and YYNGEE. Trimming left V 0 bases short and J 2 bases short, with 11 bases between. This CDR3 is built from 15 residues. CDR3 in amino acids: CASSVEPGFQETQYF. The CDR3 DNA is TGTGCCAGCAGCGTAGAACCGGGATTTCAAGAGACCCAGTACTTC.

Details on this clone: Other nucleotide sequences in the sample specify the same CDR3. The J gene is TRBJ1-3, the V gene TRBV9; a weak D match, TRBD1 (5 bases). Per the germline V gene, CDR1 is SGDLS and CDR2 is YYNGEE. The CDR3 sequence is 15 residues long. V dropped 0 bases and J dropped 0 bases, with 7 bases sitting between them. For the CDR3, the DNA is TGTGCCAGCAGCGTAGGACAGTCCTCTGGAAACACCATATATTTT. Protein product: CASSVGQSSGNTIYF.

CDR3 in amino acids: CASTGTFTGELFF. The CDR3 DNA is TGTGCCAGCACTGGGACCTTCACCGGGGAGCTGTTTTTT. The chain joins TRBV27 to TRBJ2-2; D tentatively fits TRBD1 or TRBD2 (5 bases each). CDR1 MNHEY and CDR2 SMNVEV come from the germline V gene (reference sequence). Trimming removed 7 bases from V and 4 bases from J, with 10 bases in between. This CDR3 is built from 13 residues.

V is TRBV11-2 and J is TRBJ2-1; 8 bases line up with TRBD2. The CDR3 consists of 17 residues. The V segment lost 2 bases and the J segment 0 bases; nucleotides outside the gene matches: 6. Germline values: CDR1 SGHAT, CDR2 FQNNGV. CDR3 sequence: CASSLTSGHLSYNEQFF. Written as DNA, the CDR3 is TGTGCCAGCAGCTTAACTAGCGGACACCTCTCCTACAATGAGCAGTTCTTC.

The chain links TRBV2 to TRBJ1-2; D not certain. The germline V gene has CDR1 SNHLY and CDR2 FYNNEI. Trimming took 5 bases from V and 6 from J, leaving 10 bases between them. The CDR3 consists of 12 residues. The CDR3 DNA follows: TGTGCCAGCAGTTCGGACGGTGATGGCTACACCTTC. Translating it yields CASSSDGDGYTF.

The J gene is TRBJ2-1, the V gene TRBV10-2, with 7 bases that match TRBD2. The germline V gene has CDR1 WSHSY and CDR2 SAAADI. The V gene end was trimmed by 5 bases and the J gene end by 8 bases; junction bases not matched to a gene: 6. This CDR3 comprises 13 residues. The CDR3 sequence: CASSLSGRDEQFF. CDR3 nucleotides: TGCGCCAGCAGTTTATCAGGGAGGGATGAGCAGTTCTTC.

This sequence joins TRBV11-2 and TRBJ1-2, with D unclear. Trimming stripped 5 bases from V and 6 bases from J, with 16 bases between. This CDR3 comprises 14 residues. From germline, CDR1 is SGHAT and CDR2 FQNNGV. CDR3 amino acids: CASSLGGGRDGYTF. For the CDR3, the DNA is TGTGCCAGCAGCCTAGGTGGAGGGCGAGATGGCTACACCTTC.

The chain links TRBV7-3 to TRBJ1-6; D is unclear. Trimming cost V 3 bases and J 5 bases, with 5 bases left between them. Germline CDR1 reads SGHTA; CDR2 reads FQGTGA. The CDR3 length is 13 residues. This CDR3 reads CASSFGNNSPLHF. The CDR3 DNA reads as TGTGCCAGCAGCTTTGGTAATAATTCACCCCTCCACTTT.

The chain recombines TRBV4-3 with TRBJ2-7, with TRBD2 identical over 8 bases. Losses at the gene ends were 1 base for V and 1 base for J; bases not matched to a gene: 3. The length of the CDR3 is 15 residues. Germline CDR1 and CDR2: LGHNA and YSLEER. CDR3 DNA: TGCGCCAGCAGCCAAGGGCCTAGCGGGTCCTACGAGCAGTACTTC. Amino acids: CASSQGPSGSYEQYF.

Of note for this clone: The same CDR3 is also encoded by other DNA sequences in this sample. The CDR3 DNA reads as TGTGCCAGCAGCTTAGCGGGACAGGGGTACGAGCAGTACTTC. Translated: CASSLAGQGYEQYF. The chain links TRBV7-6 to TRBJ2-7; 10 nucleotides align to TRBD1. This CDR3 spans 14 amino acids. Germline assignment: CDR1 SGHVS and CDR2 FNYEAQ. Germline trimming cut 0 bases from V and 4 bases from J; bases unmatched to any gene: 0.

V is TRBV5-1 and J is TRBJ2-3; D may be TRBD2 (6 bases). The ends were cut back, 0 bases at V and 4 bases at J, with 12 bases in the middle. Germline V CDR1 and CDR2: SGHRS, YFSETQ. The CDR3 runs to 15 residues. DNA for the CDR3: TGCGCCAGCAGCTTGGGGCCTAGCGCAGCAGATACGCAGTATTTT. It codes for CASSLGPSAADTQYF.

V is TRBV7-9 and J is TRBJ2-1; D uncertain. Trimming pared 4 bases from V and 0 bases from J, leaving 7 bases between. The CDR3 is 14 residues long. Germline CDR1 reads SEHNR; CDR2 reads FQNEAQ (reference sequence). CDR3 loop: CASSSSSSYNEQFF. For the CDR3, the DNA is TGTGCCAGCAGCTCGTCCAGCTCCTACAATGAGCAGTTCTTC.

V and J are TRBV13 and TRBJ1-1; D gene ambiguous. From germline, CDR1 is PRHDT and CDR2 FYEKMQ (reference sequence). The V end was cut by 2 bases, the J end by 1 base, with 8 bases between. This CDR3 spans 14 amino acids. CDR3 DNA: TGTGCCAGCAGCTTAAGAACGGAGAACACTGAAGCTTTCTTT. As protein: CASSLRTENTEAFF.

On this clone itself: The sample contains more than one DNA sequence encoding this CDR3. The rearrangement links TRBV2 to TRBJ2-7; TRBD1 aligns across 7 bases. In germline, CDR1 is SNHLY, CDR2 FYNNEI. The CDR3 is made up of 13 amino acids. V lost 1 base and J lost 4; bases outside the gene matches: 1. The CDR3 loop reads CASSEGTGYEQYF. Written as DNA, the CDR3 is TGTGCCAGCAGTGAAGGGACAGGTTACGAGCAGTACTTC.

Concerning this clone: This CDR3 is also generated by other DNA sequences in the sample. V is TRBV27 and J is TRBJ2-7; D gene ambiguous. CDR1 MNHEY and CDR2 SMNVEV come from the germline V gene (reference sequence). This CDR3 has 13 amino acids. V lost 5 bases, J lost 0 bases, and 8 bases lay in between. The CDR3 sequence: CASSLTSSYEQYF. For the CDR3, the DNA is TGTGCCAGCAGTCTGACGAGCTCCTACGAGCAGTACTTC.

V and J are TRBV6-5 and TRBJ2-1; no firm D call. CDR1 is MNHEY and CDR2 is SVGAGI in the germline V gene. This CDR3 has 15 residues. Deletions cut 6 bases from V and 0 bases from J, with 12 bases between. The CDR3 sequence: CASSSADSSYNEQFF. CDR3 coding DNA: TGTGCCAGCAGCTCCGCTGATAGCTCCTACAATGAGCAGTTCTTC.

The chain is built from TRBV6-5 and TRBJ2-7; no definite D call. Germline CDR1 MNHEY, CDR2 SVGAGI. The CDR3 is made up of 15 amino acids. V was shortened by 5 bases and J by 4 bases, with 18 bases between the two germline ends. DNA of the CDR3: TGTGCCAGCAGTGCCGGACCCCAAGGCGCTTACGAGCAGTACTTC. Amino acids: CASSAGPQGAYEQYF.

V and J are TRBV7-8 and TRBJ2-2; TRBD2 aligns across 7 bases. The CDR3 covers 19 residues. The V gene end was trimmed by 2 bases and the J gene end by 3 bases; junction bases not matched to a gene: 15. The V gene's germline CDR1 is SGHVS and CDR2 FQNEAQ. CDR3 region: CASSLPVTSARRDTGELFF. The CDR3 DNA reads TGTGCCAGCAGCTTACCAGTAACTAGCGCCCGGCGGGACACCGGGGAGCTGTTTTTT.

V is TRBV16 and J is TRBJ1-1; perhaps TRBD1 as D (5 bases). The CDR3 consists of 15 residues. Trimming shortened V by 4 bases and J by 1 base, and 13 bases separated the two germline ends. Germline V gene sequence: CDR1 KGHSY, CDR2 FQNENV. The CDR3 here is CASSPPGTKNTEAFF. The DNA of the CDR3 is TGTGCCAGCAGCCCCCCCGGGACTAAGAACACTGAAGCTTTCTTT.

This rearrangement joins TRBV10-3 to TRBJ2-3; possible D gene TRBD1, 6 bases. V was trimmed by 4 bases and J by 0 bases, leaving 11 bases between them. The germline V gene encodes CDR1 ENHRY and CDR2 SYGVKD. The length of the CDR3 is 15 residues. The CDR3 DNA is TGTGCCATCAGTGGGGACACCCCTAGCACAGATACGCAGTATTTT. It encodes CAISGDTPSTDTQYF.

This clone appeared once. The CDR3 DNA sequence: TGTGCCAGCAAGGGGCAGGCGATCTACAATGAGCAGTTCTTC. Amino acids: CASKGQAIYNEQFF. This rearrangement joins TRBV6-5 to TRBJ2-1, with D possibly being TRBD1 (5 bases). This CDR3 spans 14 amino acids. V shed 7 bases and J shed 3 bases, with 13 bases lying between them. Germline lookup yields CDR1 MNHEY and CDR2 SVGAGI.

This sequence joins TRBV27 and TRBJ2-1, with a possible D match to TRBD1 (6 bases). V lost 6 bases and J 4 bases, leaving 13 bases between the germline ends. Germline CDR1 and CDR2: MNHEY and SMNVEV (reference sequence). The CDR3 is 14 residues long. CDR3 sequence reads: CASSPGTQYNEQFF. CDR3 coding DNA: TGTGCCAGCAGCCCCGGGACACAGTACAATGAGCAGTTCTTC.

The rearrangement joins TRBV27 to TRBJ2-3; 7 bases match TRBD2. This CDR3 contains 13 residues. The V and J ends lost 6 bases and 7 bases, in that order; junction bases with no gene match: 7. Per the germline V gene, CDR1 is MNHEY and CDR2 is SMNVEV (reference sequence). The CDR3 DNA follows: TGTGCCAGCAGGAGCCGACTAGCTAATACGCAGTATTTT. It encodes CASRSRLANTQYF.

The V call is TRBV29-1, the J call TRBJ1-1, with D possibly matching TRBD1 (5 bases). CDR1 is SQVTM and CDR2 is ANQGSEA in the germline V gene. The V gene lost 7 bases and the J gene lost 3 bases, with 12 bases spanning the gap. The CDR3 is made up of 12 amino acids. The CDR3 DNA follows: TGCAGCGCGACAGCCGGGGACACTGAAGCTTTCTTT. Translation gives CSATAGDTEAFF.

The chain has TRBV5-4 and TRBJ1-1; 7 bases match TRBD1. The CDR3 totals 13 residues. Germline loops: CDR1 SGHNT, CDR2 YYREEE (reference sequence). Trimming took 4 bases from V and 3 from J; bases not matched to a gene: 3. This CDR3 reads CASSPGGDTEAFF. The CDR3 DNA is TGTGCCAGCAGCCCAGGGGGGGACACTGAAGCTTTCTTT.